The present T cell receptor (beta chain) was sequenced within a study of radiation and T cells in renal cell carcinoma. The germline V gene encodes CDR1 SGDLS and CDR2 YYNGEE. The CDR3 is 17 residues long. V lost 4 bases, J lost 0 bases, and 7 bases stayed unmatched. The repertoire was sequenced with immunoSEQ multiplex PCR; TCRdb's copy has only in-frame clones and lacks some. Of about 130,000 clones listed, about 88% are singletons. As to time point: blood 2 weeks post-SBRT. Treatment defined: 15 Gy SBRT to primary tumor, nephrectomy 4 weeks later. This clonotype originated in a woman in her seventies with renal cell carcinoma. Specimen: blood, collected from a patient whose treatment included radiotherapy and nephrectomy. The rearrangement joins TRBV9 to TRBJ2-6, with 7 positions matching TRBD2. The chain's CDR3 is CASSPLGGSSGANVLTF. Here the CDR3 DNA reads TGTGCCAGCAGCCCCTTGGGGGGGAGCTCTGGGGCCAACGTCCTGACTTTC.